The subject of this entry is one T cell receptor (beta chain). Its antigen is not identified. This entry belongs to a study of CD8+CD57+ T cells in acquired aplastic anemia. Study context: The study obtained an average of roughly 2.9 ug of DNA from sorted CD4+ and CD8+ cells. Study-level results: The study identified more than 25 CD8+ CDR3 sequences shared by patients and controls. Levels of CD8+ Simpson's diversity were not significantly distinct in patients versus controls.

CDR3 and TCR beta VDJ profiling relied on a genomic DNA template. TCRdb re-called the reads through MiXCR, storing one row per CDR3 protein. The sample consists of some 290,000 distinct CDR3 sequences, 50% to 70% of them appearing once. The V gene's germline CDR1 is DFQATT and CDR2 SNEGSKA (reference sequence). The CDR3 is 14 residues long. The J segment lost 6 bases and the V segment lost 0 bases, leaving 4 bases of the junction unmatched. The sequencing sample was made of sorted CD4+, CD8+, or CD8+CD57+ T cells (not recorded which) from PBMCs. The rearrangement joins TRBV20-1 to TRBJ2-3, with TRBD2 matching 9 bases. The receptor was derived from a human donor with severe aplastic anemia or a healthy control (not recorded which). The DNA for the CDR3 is TGCAGTGCTAGAGATTTGCGGGAGGGGGATACGCAGTATTTT. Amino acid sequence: CSARDLREGDTQYF.